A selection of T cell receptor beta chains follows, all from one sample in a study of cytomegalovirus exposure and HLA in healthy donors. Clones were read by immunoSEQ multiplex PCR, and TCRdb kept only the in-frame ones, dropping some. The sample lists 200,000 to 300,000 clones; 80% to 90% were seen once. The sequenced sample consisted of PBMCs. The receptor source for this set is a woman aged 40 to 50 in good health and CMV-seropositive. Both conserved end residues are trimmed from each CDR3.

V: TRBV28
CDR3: ASSLGGGGAYEQF

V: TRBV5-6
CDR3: ASSLVGGQETQY

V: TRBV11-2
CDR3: ASSPGTYEQY

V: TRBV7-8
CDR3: ASSLVRAGTSGRVDTQY

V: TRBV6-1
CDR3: ASSPPGSNEKLF

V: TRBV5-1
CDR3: ASSLEGAQAKNIQY

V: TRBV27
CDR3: ASRGLAGRSYNEQF

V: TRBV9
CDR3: ASSQDSYGYT

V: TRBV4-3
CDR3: ASSQRTSGGTDTQY

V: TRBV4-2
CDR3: ASSQDHGSSNEQF

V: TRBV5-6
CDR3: ASSLPGSRGASTEAF

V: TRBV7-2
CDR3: ASSRDRATNEKLF

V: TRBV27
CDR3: ASRAGSSEGREQF

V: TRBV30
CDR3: AWSLETGYEQY

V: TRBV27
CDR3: ASSPRPGQTIYEQY

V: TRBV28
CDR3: ASSNYSPGLAGPYNEQF

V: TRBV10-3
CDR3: AISETGYGHGYT

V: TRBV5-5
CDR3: ASSLTGAGANVLT

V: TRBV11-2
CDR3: ASSLAGGSLMGETQY

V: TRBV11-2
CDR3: ASRRGGKNTGELF

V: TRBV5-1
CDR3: ASTKQYQETQY

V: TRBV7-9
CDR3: ASSLTGSRGGYT

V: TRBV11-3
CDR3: ASSQSRGASYGYT

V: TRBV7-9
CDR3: ASSLTGQSEQY

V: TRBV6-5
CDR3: ASSYPIAGGKNIQY

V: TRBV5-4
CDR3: ASSRPGLAAISSYNEQF

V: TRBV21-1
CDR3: ASSKREGEAF

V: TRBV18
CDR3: ASKERNTEAF

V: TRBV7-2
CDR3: ASSRLGQGNTIY

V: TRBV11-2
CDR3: ASSAEGTSSYEQY

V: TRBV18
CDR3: ASSSIAGEDEQF

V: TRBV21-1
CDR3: ASPTVQY

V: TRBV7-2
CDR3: ASSLALAGKNIQY

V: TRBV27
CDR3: ASSSTGQGENHEQF

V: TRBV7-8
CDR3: ASSLGVGYEQY

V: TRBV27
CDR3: ASSSGLARPYEQY

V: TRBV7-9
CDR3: ASSLNPYRDTEAF

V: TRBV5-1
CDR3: ASSSRDRGPDTQY

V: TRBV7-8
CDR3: ASSLGQNQPQH

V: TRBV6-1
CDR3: ASSDPDREAF

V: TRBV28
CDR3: ASTEGLAGVRNEQF

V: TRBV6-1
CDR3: ASSEAGARRGNQPQH

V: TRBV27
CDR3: ASSSIRGPQETQY

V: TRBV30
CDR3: AWSSAAYNEQF

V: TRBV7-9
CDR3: ATRGRHSYEQY

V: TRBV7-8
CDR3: ASSLTSGERHNEQF

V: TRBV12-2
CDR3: ASRLAASGSFLETQY

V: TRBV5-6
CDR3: ASSFSTQSYNEQF

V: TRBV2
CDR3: AIDREEGRNSPLH

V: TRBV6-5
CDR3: ASSYPRGGPSAEQF

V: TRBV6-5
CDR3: ASKQGNQPQH